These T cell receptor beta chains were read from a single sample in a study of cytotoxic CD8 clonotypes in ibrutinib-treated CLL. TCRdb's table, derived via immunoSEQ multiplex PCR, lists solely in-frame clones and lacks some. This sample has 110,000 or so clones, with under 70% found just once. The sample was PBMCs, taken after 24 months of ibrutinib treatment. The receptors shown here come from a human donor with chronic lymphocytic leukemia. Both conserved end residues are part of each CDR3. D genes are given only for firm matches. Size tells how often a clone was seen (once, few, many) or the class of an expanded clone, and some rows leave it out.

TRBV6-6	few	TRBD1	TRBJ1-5	CASRGQGNNQPQHF	TGTGCCAGCAGAGGACAGGGGAACAATCAGCCCCAGCATTTT
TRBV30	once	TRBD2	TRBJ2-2	CAWSPRRGGDAGELFF	TGTGCCTGGAGTCCCCGGCGGGGGGGAGATGCCGGGGAGCTGTTTTTT
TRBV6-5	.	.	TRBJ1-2	CASSSRFGYTF	TGTGCCAGCAGTTCTAGATTTGGCTACACCTTC
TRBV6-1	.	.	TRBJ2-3	CASRTGGTDTQYF	TGTGCCAGCAGAACGGGGGGCACAGATACGCAGTATTTT
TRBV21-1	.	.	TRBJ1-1	CASSKVNIRHTEAFF	TGTGCCAGCAGCAAAGTTAACATACGGCACACTGAAGCTTTCTTT
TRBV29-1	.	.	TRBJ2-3	CSARRGSTDTQYF	TGCAGCGCGCGGCGGGGTAGCACAGATACGCAGTATTTT
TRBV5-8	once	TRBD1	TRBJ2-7	CASSGRDAGTGNKHF	TGTGCCAGCAGCGGAAGGGATGCCGGGACAGGGAATAAACACTTC
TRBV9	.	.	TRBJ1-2	CASSAGSLYGYTF	TGTGCCAGCAGCGCCGGGTCCCTCTATGGCTACACCTTC
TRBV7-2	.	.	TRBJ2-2	CASSLGGTGELFF	TGTGCCAGCAGCCTCGGGGGCACCGGGGAGCTGTTTTTT
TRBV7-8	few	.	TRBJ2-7	CASSSSLEQYF	TGTGCCAGCAGCTCATCCCTAGAGCAGTACTTC
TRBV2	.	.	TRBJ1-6	CASTPRVADSPLHF	TGTGCCAGCACCCCCAGGGTGGCCGATTCACCCCTCCACTTT
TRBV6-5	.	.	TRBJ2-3	CASSLGFPDTQYF	TGTGCCAGCAGCCTTGGGTTCCCAGATACGCAGTATTTT
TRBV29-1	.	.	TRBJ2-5	CSVDPAGQRQETQYF	TGCAGCGTTGATCCCGCTGGACAGCGACAAGAGACCCAGTACTTC
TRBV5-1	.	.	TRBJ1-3	CASSLGDGVSGNTIYF	TGCGCCAGCAGCCTAGGGGACGGAGTCTCTGGAAACACCATATATTTT
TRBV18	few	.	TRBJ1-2	CASSPGTGPGYTF	TGTGCCAGCTCACCCGGGACCGGGCCTGGCTACACCTTC
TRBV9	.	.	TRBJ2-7	CASSKAPGVSSYEQYF	TGTGCCAGCAGCAAAGCCCCGGGAGTAAGCTCCTACGAGCAGTACTTC